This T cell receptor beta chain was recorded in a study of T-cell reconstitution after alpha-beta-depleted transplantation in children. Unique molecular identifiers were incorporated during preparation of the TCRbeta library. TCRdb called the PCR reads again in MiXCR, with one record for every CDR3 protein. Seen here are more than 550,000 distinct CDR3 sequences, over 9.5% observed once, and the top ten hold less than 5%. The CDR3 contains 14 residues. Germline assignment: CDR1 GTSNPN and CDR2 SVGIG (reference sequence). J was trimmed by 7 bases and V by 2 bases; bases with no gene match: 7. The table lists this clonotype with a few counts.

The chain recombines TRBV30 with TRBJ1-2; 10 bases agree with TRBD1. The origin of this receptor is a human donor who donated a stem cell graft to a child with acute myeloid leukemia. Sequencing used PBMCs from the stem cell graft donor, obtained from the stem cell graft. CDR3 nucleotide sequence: TGTGCCTGGAGTCCCGGGACAGGGGCGGGTGGCTACACCTTC. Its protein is CAWSPGTGAGGYTF.